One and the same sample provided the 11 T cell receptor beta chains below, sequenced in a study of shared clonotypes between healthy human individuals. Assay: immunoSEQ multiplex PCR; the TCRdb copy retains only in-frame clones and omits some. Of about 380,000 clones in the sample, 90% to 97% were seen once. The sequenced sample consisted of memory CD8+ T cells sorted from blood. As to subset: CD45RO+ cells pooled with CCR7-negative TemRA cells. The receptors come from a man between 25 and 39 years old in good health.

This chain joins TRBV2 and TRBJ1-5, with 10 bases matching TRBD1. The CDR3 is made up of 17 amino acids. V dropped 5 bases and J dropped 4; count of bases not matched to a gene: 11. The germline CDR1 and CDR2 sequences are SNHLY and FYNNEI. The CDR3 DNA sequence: TGTGCCAGCAGTCCCTACGGGGACAGGGGTAGGAATCAGCCCCAGCATTTT. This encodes CASSPYGDRGRNQPQHF.

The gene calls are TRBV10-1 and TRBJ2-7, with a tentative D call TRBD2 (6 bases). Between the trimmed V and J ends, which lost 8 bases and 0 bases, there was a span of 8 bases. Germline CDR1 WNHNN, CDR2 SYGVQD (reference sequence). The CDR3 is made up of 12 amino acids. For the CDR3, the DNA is TGCGCCAGCCACGGGGGCTCCTACGAGCAGTACTTC. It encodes CASHGGSYEQYF.

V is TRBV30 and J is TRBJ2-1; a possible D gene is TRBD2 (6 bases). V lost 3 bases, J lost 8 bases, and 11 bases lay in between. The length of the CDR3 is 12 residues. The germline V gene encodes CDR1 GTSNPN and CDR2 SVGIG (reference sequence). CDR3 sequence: CAWRRELDEQFF. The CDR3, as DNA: TGTGCCTGGAGACGGGAGCTGGATGAGCAGTTCTTC. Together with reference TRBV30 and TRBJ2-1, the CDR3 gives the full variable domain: SQTIHQWPATLVQPVGSPLSLECTVEGTSNPNLYWYRQAAGRGLQLLFYSVGIGQISSEVPQNLSASRPQDRQFILSSKKLLLSDSGFYLCAWRRELDEQFFGPGTRLTVL.

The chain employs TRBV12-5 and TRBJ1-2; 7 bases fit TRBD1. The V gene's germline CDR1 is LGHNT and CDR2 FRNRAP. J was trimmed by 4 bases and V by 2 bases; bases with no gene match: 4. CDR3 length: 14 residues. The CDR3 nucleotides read TGTGCTAGTGGTTTGTTAGACAGGGCCTATGGCTACACCTTC. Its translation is CASGLLDRAYGYTF.

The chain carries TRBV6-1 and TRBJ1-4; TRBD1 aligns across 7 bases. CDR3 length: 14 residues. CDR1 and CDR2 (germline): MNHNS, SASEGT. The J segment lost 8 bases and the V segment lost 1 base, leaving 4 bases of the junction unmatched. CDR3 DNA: TGTGCCAGCAGTGAAGGGACAGGCCCCGAAAAACTGTTTTTT. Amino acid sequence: CASSEGTGPEKLFF.

The CDR3 nucleotides are TGTGCCAGTAGCGACGGACCCTACGAGCAGTACTTC. Its translation is CASSDGPYEQYF. The rearrangement links TRBV19 to TRBJ2-7; D not certain. The CDR3 contains 12 residues. The germline gives CDR1 LNHDA, CDR2 SQIVND (reference sequence). Trimming stripped 6 bases from V and 2 bases from J, with 8 bases between.

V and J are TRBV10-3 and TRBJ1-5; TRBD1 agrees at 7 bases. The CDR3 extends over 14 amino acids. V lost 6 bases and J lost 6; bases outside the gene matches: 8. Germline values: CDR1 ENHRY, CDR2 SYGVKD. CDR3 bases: TGTGCCATCAGCATCACAGGGGCACGTCAGCCCCAGCATTTT. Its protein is CAISITGARQPQHF.

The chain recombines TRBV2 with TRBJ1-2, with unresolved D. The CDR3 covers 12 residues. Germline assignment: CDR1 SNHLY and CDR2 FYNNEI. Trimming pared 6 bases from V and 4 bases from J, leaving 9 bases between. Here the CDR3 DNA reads TGTGCCAGCAGGGTTAGCGGCTATGGCTACACCTTC. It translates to CASRVSGYGYTF.

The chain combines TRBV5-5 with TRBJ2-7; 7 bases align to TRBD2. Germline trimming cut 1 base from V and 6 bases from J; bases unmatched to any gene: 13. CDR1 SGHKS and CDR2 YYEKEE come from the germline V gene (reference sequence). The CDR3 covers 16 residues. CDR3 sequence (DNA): TGTGCCAGCAGCTTGAATGCGGGGGTTGGCAGTATCGAGCAGTACTTC. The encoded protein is CASSLNAGVGSIEQYF.

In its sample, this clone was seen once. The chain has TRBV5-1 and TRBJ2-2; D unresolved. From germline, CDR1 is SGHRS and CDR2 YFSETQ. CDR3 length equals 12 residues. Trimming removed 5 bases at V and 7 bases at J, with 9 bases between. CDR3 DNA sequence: TGCGCCAGCAGGCTGGATGTCGGGGAGCTGTTTTTT. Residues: CASRLDVGELFF.

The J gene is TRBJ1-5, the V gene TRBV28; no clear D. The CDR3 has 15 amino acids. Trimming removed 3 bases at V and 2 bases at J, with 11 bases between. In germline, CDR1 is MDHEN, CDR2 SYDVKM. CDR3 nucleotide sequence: TGTGCCAGCAGTTTCTCGGGAGTGGGCAATCAGCCCCAGCATTTT. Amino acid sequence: CASSFSGVGNQPQHF.